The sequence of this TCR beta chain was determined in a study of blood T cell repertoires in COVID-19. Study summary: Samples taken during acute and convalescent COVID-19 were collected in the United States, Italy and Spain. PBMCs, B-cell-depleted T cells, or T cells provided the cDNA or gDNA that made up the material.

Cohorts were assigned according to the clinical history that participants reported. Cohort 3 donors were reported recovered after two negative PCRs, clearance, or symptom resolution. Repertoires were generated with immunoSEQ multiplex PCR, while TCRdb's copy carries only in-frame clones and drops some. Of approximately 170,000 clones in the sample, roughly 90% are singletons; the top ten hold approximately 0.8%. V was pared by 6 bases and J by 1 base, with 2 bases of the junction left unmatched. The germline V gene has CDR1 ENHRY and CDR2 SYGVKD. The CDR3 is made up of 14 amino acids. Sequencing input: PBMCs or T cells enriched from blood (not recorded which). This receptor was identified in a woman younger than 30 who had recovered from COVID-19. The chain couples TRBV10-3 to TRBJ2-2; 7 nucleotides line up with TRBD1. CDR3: CAIRRQGNTGELFF. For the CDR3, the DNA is TGTGCCATCAGAAGACAGGGGAACACCGGGGAGCTGTTTTTT.